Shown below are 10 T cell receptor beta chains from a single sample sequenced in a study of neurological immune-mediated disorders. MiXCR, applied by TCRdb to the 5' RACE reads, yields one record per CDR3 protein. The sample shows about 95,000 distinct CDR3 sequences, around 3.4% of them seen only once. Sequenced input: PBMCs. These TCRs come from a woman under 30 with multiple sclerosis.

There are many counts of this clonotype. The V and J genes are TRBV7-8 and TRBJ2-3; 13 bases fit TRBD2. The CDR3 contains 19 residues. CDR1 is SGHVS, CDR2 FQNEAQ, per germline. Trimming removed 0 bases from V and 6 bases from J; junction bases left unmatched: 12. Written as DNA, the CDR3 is TGTGCCAGCAGCTTAGCGCGTGACGGGACTAGCGGGAATTCGGATACGCAGTATTTT. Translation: CASSLARDGTSGNSDTQYF.

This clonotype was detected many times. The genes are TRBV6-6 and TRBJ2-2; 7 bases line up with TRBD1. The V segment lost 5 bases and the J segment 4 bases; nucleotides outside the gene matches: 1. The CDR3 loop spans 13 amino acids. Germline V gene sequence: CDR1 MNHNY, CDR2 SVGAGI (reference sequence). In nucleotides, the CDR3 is TGTGCCAGCAGTGGGGACAGCACCGGGGAGCTGTTTTTT. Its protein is CASSGDSTGELFF.

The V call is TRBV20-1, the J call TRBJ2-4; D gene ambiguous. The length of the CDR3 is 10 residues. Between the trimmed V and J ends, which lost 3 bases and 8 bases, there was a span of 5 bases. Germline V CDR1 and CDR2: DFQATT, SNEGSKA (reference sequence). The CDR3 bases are TGCAGTGCTAGGGGATACATTCAGTACTTC. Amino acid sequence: CSARGYIQYF.

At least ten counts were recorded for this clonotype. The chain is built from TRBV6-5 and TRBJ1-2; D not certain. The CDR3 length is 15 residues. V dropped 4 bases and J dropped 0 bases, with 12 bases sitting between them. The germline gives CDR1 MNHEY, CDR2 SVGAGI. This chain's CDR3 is CASSSLAKTNYGYTF. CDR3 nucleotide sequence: TGTGCCAGCAGTTCCCTTGCCAAGACTAACTATGGCTACACCTTC.

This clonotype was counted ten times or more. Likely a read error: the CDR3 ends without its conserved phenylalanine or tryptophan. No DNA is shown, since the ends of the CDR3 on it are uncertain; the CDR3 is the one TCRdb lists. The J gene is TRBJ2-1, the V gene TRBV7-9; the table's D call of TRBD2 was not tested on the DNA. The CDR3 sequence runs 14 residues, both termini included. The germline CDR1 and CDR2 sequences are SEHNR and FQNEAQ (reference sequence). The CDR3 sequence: CASSPYKPTSGSLI.

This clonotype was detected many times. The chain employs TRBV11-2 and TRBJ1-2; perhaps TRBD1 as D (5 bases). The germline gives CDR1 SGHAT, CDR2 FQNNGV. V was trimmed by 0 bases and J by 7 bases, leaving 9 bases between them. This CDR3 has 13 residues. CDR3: CASSLDRGSGYTF. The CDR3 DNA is TGTGCCAGCAGCTTAGATCGGGGGTCTGGCTACACCTTC.

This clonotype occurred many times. The CDR3 sequence is CASSSDYGLSPLHF. The DNA for the CDR3 is TGTGCCAGCAGTAGCGACTACGGGCTATCACCCCTCCACTTT. This rearrangement joins TRBV6-5 to TRBJ1-6; D not resolved. V lost 5 bases to trimming and J lost 10 bases, with 15 bases between them. The germline CDR1 and CDR2 sequences are MNHEY and SVGAGI. This CDR3 region has 14 residues.

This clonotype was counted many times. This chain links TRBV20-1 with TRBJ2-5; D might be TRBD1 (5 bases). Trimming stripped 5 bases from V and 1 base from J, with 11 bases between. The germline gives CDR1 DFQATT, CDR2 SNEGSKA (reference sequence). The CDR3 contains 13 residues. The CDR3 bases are TGCAGTGCTCTACAGGAGACCCAAGAGACCCAGTACTTC. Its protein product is CSALQETQETQYF.

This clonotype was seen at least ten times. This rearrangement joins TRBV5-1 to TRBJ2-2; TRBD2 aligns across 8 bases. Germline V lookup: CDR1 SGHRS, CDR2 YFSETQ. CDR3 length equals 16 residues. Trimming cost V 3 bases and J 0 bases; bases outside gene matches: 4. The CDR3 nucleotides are TGCGCCAGCAGCTCAAGGACTAGCTCGAACACCGGGGAGCTGTTTTTT. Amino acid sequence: CASSSRTSSNTGELFF.

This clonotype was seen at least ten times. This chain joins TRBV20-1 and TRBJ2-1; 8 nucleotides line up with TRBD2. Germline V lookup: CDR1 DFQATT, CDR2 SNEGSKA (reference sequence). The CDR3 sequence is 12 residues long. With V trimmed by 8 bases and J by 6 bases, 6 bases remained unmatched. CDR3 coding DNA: TGCAGTCTAAGCGGGAGAAGCAATGAGCAGTTCTTC. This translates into CSLSGRSNEQFF.